Presented here are 19 T cell receptor beta chains from one specimen sequenced in a study of T cell responses to AZD1222 COVID-19 vaccine. Assay: immunoSEQ multiplex PCR; the TCRdb copy retains only in-frame clones and omits some. This sample has over 150,000 clones; approximately 86% occur once, and the top ten carry 11%. Material: peripheral blood, obtained 28 days after the second AZD1222 dose. The receptors come from an adult who received the AZD1222 COVID-19 vaccine.

The chain employs TRBV5-6 and TRBJ1-1; perhaps TRBD1 as D (5 bases). This CDR3 comprises 14 residues. The germline V gene has CDR1 SGHDT and CDR2 YYEEEE. V was clipped by 0 bases and J by 1 base, with 7 bases between them. The CDR3 nucleotides are TGTGCCAGCAGCTTGGCGGGGACGAACACTGAAGCTTTCTTT. Translation: CASSLAGTNTEAFF.

The count of this clone is one. The chain recombines TRBV6-2 or TRBV6-3 with TRBJ1-2, with D maybe TRBD1 (6 bases). The CDR3 is 13 amino acids. In germline, CDR1 is MNHEY, CDR2 SVGEGT. V gave up 4 bases and J gave up 6 bases, with 12 bases separating them. The CDR3 DNA sequence: TGTGCCAGCAGTTCCCGACAGGTCCATGGCTACACCTTC. Translation: CASSSRQVHGYTF.

In its sample, this clone was seen once. This rearrangement joins TRBV11-2 to TRBJ2-1; 12 bases fit TRBD2. Looked up from germline, CDR1 is SGHAT and CDR2 is FQNNGV. The J segment lost 1 base and the V segment lost 8 bases, leaving 6 bases of the junction unmatched. There are 16 residues in the CDR3. DNA of the CDR3: TGTGCCAGCGTCCGGACTAGCGGGGTATCCTACAATGAGCAGTTCTTC. It encodes CASVRTSGVSYNEQFF.

The chain has TRBV3-1 (or the pseudogene TRBV3-2) and TRBJ2-6; no clear D gene. The CDR3 covers 15 residues. CDR1 LGHDT and CDR2 YNNKEL come from the germline V gene (reference sequence). V lost 3 bases, J lost 6 bases, and 12 bases lay in between. This chain's CDR3 is CASSQTLLEANVLTF. CDR3 sequence (DNA): TGTGCCAGCAGCCAGACTCTCCTGGAGGCCAACGTCCTGACTTTC.

V gene TRBV30 combines with J gene TRBJ2-7; no clear D gene. The CDR3 contains 14 residues. Germline loops: CDR1 GTSNPN, CDR2 SVGIG (reference sequence). Trimming took off 5 bases at V and 5 bases at J, with 19 bases between the two ends. CDR3 residues: CAWDKTIPLHEQYF. In nucleotides, the CDR3 is TGTGCCTGGGATAAGACGATTCCCCTCCACGAGCAGTACTTC.

The V call is TRBV21-1, the J call TRBJ2-7; TRBD1 is the table's D call and was not checked against the DNA. TRBV21-1 counts as a pseudogene. The CDR3 has 18 residues. Here the CDR3 reads CASSPDWGDRGLVGEQYF. The CDR3 DNA follows: TGTGCCAGCAGCCCTGACTGGGGGGACAGGGGGCTGGTGGGCGAGCAGTACTTC.

This clone was seen once. The chain's CDR3 is CASSYSSQSLEAFF. The CDR3 DNA is TGTGCCAGCAGTTACTCGAGTCAGTCCCTGGAGGCTTTCTTT. V usage is TRBV6-5 and J usage is TRBJ1-1; D gene unclear. Between the trimmed V and J ends, which lost 0 bases and 11 bases, there was a span of 16 bases. CDR3 length: 14 amino acids. Germline V gene sequence: CDR1 MNHEY, CDR2 SVGAGI.

This clone has only a few counts. A much larger clonotype is one base distant, so this may be a read error. Other DNA sequences within the sample encode an identical CDR3. The V call is TRBV7-2, the J call TRBJ1-1; D is undetermined. Trimming pared 4 bases from V and 1 base from J, leaving 7 bases between. Germline CDR1 is SGHTA and CDR2 is FQGNSA. The length of the CDR3 is 13 residues. CDR3 region: CASSWGKNTEAFF. The DNA of the CDR3 is TGTGCCAGCAGCTGGGGTAAGAACACTGAAGCTTTCTTT.

The chain employs TRBV9 and TRBJ2-5, with 13 bases fitting TRBD2. Germline V gene data show CDR1 as SGDLS and CDR2 as YYNGEE. This CDR3 is 16 amino acids long. Unmatched junction bases numbered 5, after V lost 2 bases and J lost 4 bases. The CDR3 region has the DNA TGTGCCAGCAGCGTCACTAGCGGGGGGGCCTTAGAGACCCAGTACTTC. This gives the protein CASSVTSGGALETQYF.

The chain has TRBV18 and TRBJ1-1, with D unresolved. Between the trimmed V and J ends, which lost 1 base and 4 bases, there was a span of 13 bases. Per germline, CDR1 KGHSH and CDR2 LQKENI. This CDR3 is 15 amino acids long. CDR3 sequence: CASSPRGGETTEAFF. Written as DNA, the CDR3 is TGTGCCAGCTCACCACGCGGTGGGGAGACCACTGAAGCTTTCTTT.

The CDR3 coding sequence is TGCGCCAGCAGCTTGTTACAGGGATCCTACGAGCAGTACTTC. Translation gives CASSLLQGSYEQYF. V gene TRBV5-1 combines with J gene TRBJ2-7; possibly TRBD1 for D (6 bases). This CDR3 spans 14 amino acids. V was cut by 1 base and J by 1 base, with 9 bases left in between. The V gene's germline CDR1 is SGHRS and CDR2 YFSETQ.

The chain employs TRBV30 and TRBJ1-3; unclear D gene. V dropped 0 bases and J dropped 4 bases, with 13 bases sitting between them. The CDR3 spans 15 residues. Germline V CDR1 and CDR2: GTSNPN, SVGIG (reference sequence). CDR3 coding DNA: TGTGCCTGGAGTGTGGGCGGTCAGCTAGGAAACACCATATATTTT. The encoded protein is CAWSVGGQLGNTIYF.

This chain uses TRBV6-6 with TRBJ1-2; 8 bases are a match to TRBD1. This CDR3 contains 15 residues. With V trimmed by 5 bases and J by 2 bases, 7 bases remained unmatched. Germline V CDR1 and CDR2: MNHNY, SVGAGI (reference sequence). The chain's CDR3 is CASSTRQGWNYGYTF. CDR3 DNA: TGTGCCAGCAGTACCCGACAGGGGTGGAACTATGGCTACACCTTC.

The chain has TRBV3-1 (or the pseudogene TRBV3-2) and TRBJ2-2; D may be TRBD1 or TRBD2 (5 bases each). Trimming cost V 1 base and J 6 bases, with 6 bases left between them. Per the germline V gene, CDR1 is LGHDT and CDR2 is YNNKEL (reference sequence). The CDR3 length is 13 residues. CDR3 in DNA: TGTGCCAGCAGCCAAGGGGGGTCCGGGGAGCTGTTTTTT. Residues: CASSQGGSGELFF.

V and J are TRBV28 and TRBJ1-3; perhaps TRBD1 as D (6 bases). This CDR3 has 14 residues. Trimming cost V 2 bases and J 2 bases, with 7 bases left between them. Germline V gene sequence: CDR1 MDHEN, CDR2 SYDVKM. The DNA of the CDR3 is TGTGCCAGCAGTTTACAGGGGACTGGAAACACCATATATTTT. Protein product: CASSLQGTGNTIYF.

This clone was found once. The chain uses TRBV7-3 and TRBJ1-2, with a possible D match to TRBD1 (5 bases). Germline-derived CDR1 and CDR2 are SGHTA and FQGTGA. This CDR3 region has 13 residues. Trimming took off 5 bases at V and 4 bases at J, with 11 bases between the two ends. In nucleotides, the CDR3 is TGTGCCAGCAGCCCCGGGGGGTCCTATGGCTACACCTTC. This codes for CASSPGGSYGYTF. The whole variable domain, remainder taken from reference TRBV7-3 and TRBJ1-2, is GAGVSQTPSNKVTEKGKYVELRCDPISGHTALYWYRQSLGQGPEFLIYFQGTGAADDSGLPNDRFFAVRPEGSVSTLKIQRTERGDSAVYLCASSPGGSYGYTFGSGTRLTVV.

The chain carries TRBV5-1 and TRBJ1-1; a possible D gene is TRBD1 (6 bases). Germline CDR1 SGHRS, CDR2 YFSETQ. Deletions cut 0 bases from V and 6 bases from J, with 18 bases between. CDR3 length equals 16 residues. CDR3 loop: CASSLVPGDNLAEAFF. DNA of the CDR3: TGCGCCAGCAGCTTGGTCCCAGGGGATAATCTGGCTGAAGCTTTCTTT.

This chain connects TRBV5-1 to TRBJ2-2; D call uncertain. This CDR3 comprises 16 residues. The germline gives CDR1 SGHRS, CDR2 YFSETQ. Deletions cut 0 bases from V and 1 base from J, with 10 bases between. The CDR3 is CASSLDGLVNTGELFF. The CDR3 DNA is TGCGCCAGCAGCTTGGACGGGTTAGTGAACACCGGGGAGCTGTTTTTT.

This sequence joins TRBV5-1 and TRBJ1-3; D remains unclear. Germline CDR1 SGHRS, CDR2 YFSETQ. V lost 5 bases, J lost 0 bases, and 6 bases lay in between. This CDR3 region has 13 residues. The DNA of the CDR3 is TGCGCCAGCAGTTACGACTCTGGAAACACCATATATTTT. Translation: CASSYDSGNTIYF.